This T cell receptor (beta chain) appears in the sequencing data of a study of human T cells and chemical hapten exposure (TCRdb year 2021). For the wider study: For sensitization, 2% DPC in acetone was applied to a 2 cm by 2 cm area of upper inner arm skin. Throughout the approximately 26-week study period, patients were also given weekly therapeutic DPC doses on the scalp. Patch testing was performed on the upper back with Finn chambers containing 0.01% DPC, and the patch tests were scored after 6 days according to International Contact Dermatitis Research Group standards. Alopecia areata with under or over 50% scalp involvement, alopecia totalis and alopecia universalis were represented in the patient cohort, which was mostly female. Libraries were combined into a pool for sequencing, and differences in TCR yield between samples came mainly from small differences in library volumes within the pool. Peripheral blood TCR repertoire changes were tracked in vivo in alopecia patients during primary and secondary sensitization to the hapten diphenylcyclopropenone (DPC). Blood samples were taken from patients before sensitization (week 0) and then at 2, 6 and about 24 weeks after DPC sensitization. Around 30 alopecia patients provided blood for TCR sequencing at one to four time points (pre-sensitization, 2, 6 and 24 weeks).

The intended sense of this specimen's time point label: pre-sensitization, week 0. Explained via the paper, the treatment or condition label denotes: therapeutic diphenylcyclopropenone sensitization with weekly scalp DPC. At every patch-test visit, the blood draw took place before the patch test was put on. To be eligible, patients had to be aged 18 to 70, diagnosed with alopecia and judged suitable for DPC therapy, while pregnant patients were excluded. Unfractionated whole blood was collected in Tempus Blood RNA tubes, and total RNA was extracted from that blood. The table lists this clonotype with many counts. Its binding antigen is unknown. The input lacks base qualities; no much larger clone sits a single base away. The library came from RACE. Sequencing instrument: NextSeq 500. During library preparation, unique molecular identifiers were attached to individual cDNA molecules so that TCRs could be counted in a quantitative, reproducible way. From each blood RNA sample, both TCR alpha and TCR beta chains were sequenced. On the authors' methods: Samples had a median of roughly 100,000 TCRs, with a range from 23,224 to 690,600. V, J and CDR3 annotation of the TCR reads was performed with the Decombinator software suite. For PS versus PT1 abundance plots, all samples were subsampled to the same number of TCRs (28,000). TCRs were defined as expanded if absent before sensitization and observed at least eight times at the 2-week time point. The public reads were reanalyzed by TCRdb: fastp trimming at Q25, MiXCR alignment, in-frame beta chains only. Identical CDR3 protein sequences are pooled into one entry, listed with their most common genes and DNA. Here the V and J calls rest on TCRdb's processing, not on the authors' analysis. This sample is represented by a few hundred thousand distinct CDR3 sequences; around 5.5% of them were singletons. The top ten clones comprise less than 9% of the sample.

V ends up 4 bases short and J 6 bases short, with an unmatched junction base count of 6. Inclusive of the bounding cysteine and phenylalanine, the CDR3 is 15 residues long. The entry retains the CDR3 DNA only, 45 bases that are in frame from base 1. Via the germline V gene, CDR1 is SGHRS and CDR2 YFSETQ. Overall results and qualifications from the work: The number of PT1 expanded TCRs positively correlated with patch test score, significant at thresholds 8, 16 and 32 but not 4. Repeated subsampling changed both the strength of the expansion versus patch-test correlation and the threshold at which that correlation became significant. Compared with pre-sensitization or healthy control sets, expanded TCRs formed significantly more large CDR3 similarity clusters, which is consistent with antigen-driven responses. All patients had alopecia, a presumed autoimmune disease, so their immune response might differ from that of healthy individuals. DPC sensitization did not change how many TCRs were above 1 in 1000 frequency, and no evidence was found of alterations in global repertoire structure.

The TCR originated in a woman under 30 with alopecia areata. Some clones in this sample may be carry-over from other donors' samples. The rearranged chain carries TRBV5-1 and TRBJ1-6; a stretch of 8 junction bases matches TRBD1. Source: whole blood, taken in connection with sensitization to the hapten diphenylcyclopropenone (DPC). The bases are TGCGCCAGCAGCACGGGGGACAGGACTAATTCACCCCTCCACTTT. This sequence encodes CASSTGDRTNSPLHF.